This T cell receptor (beta chain) was observed in a study of synovial regulatory T cells in juvenile arthritis. As for the study in general: Treatments: a few naive, over five methotrexate, one methotrexate plus infliximab, one unknown.

Study results and caveats: iaTreg TCR repertoires were largely private across patients and partially overlapped synovial Teff and blood CPL. Synovial Tregs shared more CDR3 sequences with iaTregs than other blood Tregs. Compared with other blood Treg cells, inflammation-associated Treg cells had reduced TCR diversity.

Some clones are missing from TCRdb's copy, which holds only in-frame ones; the method was immunoSEQ multiplex PCR. In total, the table holds around 9,000 clones. Looked up from germline, CDR1 is MNHEY and CDR2 is SVGAGI. This CDR3 is built from 15 residues. No DNA accompanies this entry. In regard to this clone: As yet, its antigen is unknown.

The approximately eleven donors had active juvenile idiopathic arthritis, with 3 polyarticular and 8 oligoarticular cases. The sequence came from a donor aged 2-30 years with juvenile idiopathic arthritis. V gene TRBV6-5 combines with J gene TRBJ1-2. Sequencing input: Treg cells from blood. The subset is: HLA-DR+ inflammation-associated blood Treg cells. This CDR3 is CASSLQPSQGDGYTF.